Sequencing of this T cell receptor (beta chain) was carried out in a study of Ad26.COV2.S vaccination and SARS-CoV-2 variants. About the study: Donor joined the COV1001 Ad26.COV2.S trial arm. In the study, Ad26.COV2.S was injected intramuscularly once, or twice 56 days apart.

Assay: immunoSEQ multiplex PCR; the TCRdb copy retains only in-frame clones and omits some. Among around 300,000 clones, roughly 91% were seen once, and the ten largest hold approximately 5%. Treatment reported: about 20 received Ad26.COV2.S at low or high dose, single or two shots; several received placebo; per-sample allocation not given. On day 63 after the first injection, vaccine and placebo recipients gave samples. In germline, CDR1 is SGHNT, CDR2 YYREEE (reference sequence). CDR3 size: 12 residues. The V and J ends lost 6 bases and 7 bases, in that order; junction bases with no gene match: 4. General study findings and limits: Once vaccination had occurred, spike-specific CD8+ and CD4+ T cell responses reportedly showed substantial breadth. People who got the vaccine or the placebo had similar non-spike TCR breadth.

Concerning this clone itself: Antigen specificity is unknown.

The V and J genes are TRBV5-4 and TRBJ2-1; 7 positions agree with TRBD1. Material: peripheral blood, obtained in a trial of Ad26.COV2.S vaccine versus placebo. The source of this sequence is a person between 18 and 60 years old who received the Ad26.COV2.S COVID-19 vaccine or a placebo. The DNA of the CDR3 is TGTGCCAGCACCCTACAGGGGAATGAGCAGTTCTTC. Its protein product is CASTLQGNEQFF. Drawing the rest from reference TRBV5-4 and TRBJ2-1, the complete variable domain is ETGVTQSPTHLIKTRGQQVTLRCSSQSGHNTVSWYQQALGQGPQFIFQYYREEENGRGNFPPRFSGLQFPNYSSELNVNALELDDSALYLCASTLQGNEQFFGPGTRLTVL.